The TCR beta chain described here comes from a study of blood T cell repertoires in COVID-19. Per the original data handling: Reference gene primer amplification gave nucleated cell count estimates. Clones were read by immunoSEQ multiplex PCR, and TCRdb kept only the in-frame ones, dropping some. The DNA was the basis for D and trimming; V, J and clone size are from that table. The data contain over 130,000 clones, 87% of them singletons. The specimen sequenced was peripheral blood. This TCR came from a woman aged 55-75 years with active or convalescent COVID-19.

DNA for the CDR3: TGTGCCAGCAGTTTGGACAGGGTCGGCACCGGGGAGCTGTTTTTT. Translated: CASSLDRVGTGELFF. This rearrangement joins TRBV6-2 or TRBV6-3 to TRBJ2-2, with 8 nucleotides matching TRBD1. Germline assignment: CDR1 MNHEY and CDR2 SVGEGT. Germline trimming cut 4 bases from V and 4 bases from J; bases unmatched to any gene: 5. The CDR3 covers 15 residues.